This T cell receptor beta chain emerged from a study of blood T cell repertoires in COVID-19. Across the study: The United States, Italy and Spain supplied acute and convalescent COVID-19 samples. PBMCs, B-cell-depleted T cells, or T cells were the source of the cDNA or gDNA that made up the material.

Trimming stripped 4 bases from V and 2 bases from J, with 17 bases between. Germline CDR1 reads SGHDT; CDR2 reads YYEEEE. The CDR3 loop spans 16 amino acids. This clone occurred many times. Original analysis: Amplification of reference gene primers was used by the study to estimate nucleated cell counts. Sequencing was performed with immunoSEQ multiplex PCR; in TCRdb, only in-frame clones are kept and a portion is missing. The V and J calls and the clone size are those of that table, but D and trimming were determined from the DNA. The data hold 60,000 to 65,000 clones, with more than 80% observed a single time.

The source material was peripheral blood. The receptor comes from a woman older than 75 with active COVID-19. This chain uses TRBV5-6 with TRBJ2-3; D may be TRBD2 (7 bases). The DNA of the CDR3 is TGTGCCAGCAGCCCTACCCGGGGGGCGGACACAGATACGCAGTATTTT. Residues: CASSPTRGADTDTQYF.